These 4 T cell receptor beta chains were sequenced from one sample in a study of graft-versus-host responses after intestinal transplantation. These receptors lack a known antigen. Sequencing was performed with immunoSEQ multiplex PCR; in TCRdb, only in-frame clones are kept and a portion is missing. The sample holds just under 85,000 clones, under 95% seen once. This material consisted of unstimulated CD8+ T cells sorted from spleen or lymph node cells, taken before transplant. These receptors were collected from a human donor who was the organ donor for an intestinal transplant.

This rearrangement joins TRBV2 to TRBJ1-1, with D unresolved. CDR1 is SNHLY, CDR2 FYNNEI, per germline. V was cut by 4 bases and J by 1 base, with 13 bases left in between. The CDR3 loop spans 15 amino acids. The CDR3 reads CASSASLGRNTEAFF. DNA for the CDR3: TGTGCCAGCAGTGCCTCCTTAGGCAGGAACACTGAAGCTTTCTTT.

This clone was counted between two and nine times. The V call is TRBV6-5, the J call TRBJ1-3; possible D gene TRBD1, 5 bases. CDR3 length equals 15 residues. The germline CDR1 and CDR2 sequences are MNHEY and SVGAGI. Deletions cut 2 bases from V and 0 bases from J, with 8 bases between. CDR3 residues: CASSYRGDSGNTIYF. The CDR3 DNA is TGTGCCAGCAGTTACCGGGGGGACTCTGGAAACACCATATATTTT.

The chain has TRBV4-1 and TRBJ1-6, with D unclear. Germline CDR1 MGHRA, CDR2 YSYEKL. The CDR3 totals 18 residues. The V and J ends lost 0 bases and 0 bases respectively, with 12 bases between them. CDR3 loop: CASSQEQFTSSYNSPLHF. The CDR3 nucleotides are TGCGCCAGCAGCCAAGAACAGTTTACGAGCTCCTATAATTCACCCCTCCACTTT.

V usage is TRBV2 and J usage is TRBJ1-3; unclear D gene. V lost 3 bases and J 0 bases, leaving 12 bases between the germline ends. This CDR3 region has 16 residues. Per germline, CDR1 SNHLY and CDR2 FYNNEI. The CDR3 reads CASSEGEVYSGNTIYF. The CDR3 nucleotides are TGTGCCAGCAGTGAGGGCGAGGTCTACTCTGGAAACACCATATATTTT.